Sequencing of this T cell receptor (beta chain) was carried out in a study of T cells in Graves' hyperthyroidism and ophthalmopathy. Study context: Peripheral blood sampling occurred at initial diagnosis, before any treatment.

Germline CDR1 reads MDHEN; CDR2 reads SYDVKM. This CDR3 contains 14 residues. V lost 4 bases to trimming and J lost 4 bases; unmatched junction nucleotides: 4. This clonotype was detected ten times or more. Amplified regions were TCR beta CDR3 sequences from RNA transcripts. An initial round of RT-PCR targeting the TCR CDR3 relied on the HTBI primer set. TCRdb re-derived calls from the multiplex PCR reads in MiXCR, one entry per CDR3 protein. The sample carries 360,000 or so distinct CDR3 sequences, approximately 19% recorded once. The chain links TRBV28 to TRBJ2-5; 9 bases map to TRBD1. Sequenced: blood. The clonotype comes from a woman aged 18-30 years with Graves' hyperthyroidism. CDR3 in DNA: TGTGCCAGCAGTTATAACAGGGGGCGAGAGACCCAGTACTTC. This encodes CASSYNRGRETQYF. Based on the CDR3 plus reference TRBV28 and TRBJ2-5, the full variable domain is DVKVTQSSRYLVKRTGEKVFLECVQDMDHENMFWYRQDPGLGLRLIYFSYDVKMKEKGDIPEGYSVSREKKERFSLILESASTNQTSMYLCASSYNRGRETQYFGPGTRLLVL.